Listed here are 31 T cell receptor beta chains from one sample, sequenced in a study of low-dose radiotherapy and immunotherapy resistance in tumors. The time point denotes: before trial treatment. Priming of first-strand cDNA relied on TRAV- and TRBV-specific primers (covering alpha and beta chains). TCRs were put through around 20 PCR cycles of amplification with Phusion. A constant-region primer and the V-primer adapter served as the primer pair. TCRdb re-called the reads with MiXCR, one entry per CDR3 protein. The sample consists of tens of thousands of distinct CDR3 sequences, under 20% of them appearing once. The sample here was PBMCs, taken before treatment. These receptors originate from a male donor with prostate cancer.

The table lists this clonotype with many counts. The chain joins TRBV18 to TRBJ1-5, with a weak D call TRBD1 (5 bases). From germline, CDR1 is KGHSH and CDR2 LQKENI. The CDR3 has 18 amino acids. The ends were cut back, 2 bases at V and 0 bases at J, with 17 bases in the middle. As DNA, the CDR3 is TGTGCCAGCTCACCAGTCTTTGACAGCGGCGTTAGCAATCAGCCCCAGCATTTT. Its protein product is CASSPVFDSGVSNQPQHF.

This clonotype was detected ten times or more. The gene calls are TRBV7-3 and TRBJ2-1; D call uncertain. V lost 1 base and J lost 4, with 5 bases in between. Germline CDR1 reads SGHTA; CDR2 reads FQGTGA. This CDR3 region has 13 residues. The CDR3 loop is CASSLSGYNEQFF. DNA for the CDR3: TGTGCCAGCAGCTTAAGTGGGTACAATGAGCAGTTCTTC.

This clonotype was seen at least ten times. The V and J genes are TRBV27 and TRBJ1-1, with 7 bases matching TRBD1. The J segment lost 4 bases and the V segment lost 5 bases, leaving 4 bases of the junction unmatched. This CDR3 has 13 amino acids. The germline V gene has CDR1 MNHEY and CDR2 SMNVEV (reference sequence). The DNA of the CDR3 is TGTGCCAGCAGTCTTTACAGGGGCACTGAAGCTTTCTTT. It codes for CASSLYRGTEAFF.

A few counts support this clonotype. The chain couples TRBV6-2 or TRBV6-3 to TRBJ1-2, with TRBD1 matching 10 bases. Per germline, CDR1 MNHEY and CDR2 SVGEGT. J lost 3 bases, V lost 4 bases, and 2 bases had no gene match. CDR3 length: 14 amino acids. As DNA, the CDR3 is TGTGCCAGCAGTTCCGGGACAGGGGACTATGGCTACACCTTC. The encoded protein is CASSSGTGDYGYTF.

This clonotype has a count of ten or more. V and J are TRBV19 and TRBJ1-1, with 7 bases lining up with TRBD1. After removal of 11 bases from V and 5 bases from J, the junction contained 14 bases not matched to a gene. This CDR3 contains 14 residues. The V gene's germline CDR1 is LNHDA and CDR2 SQIVND (reference sequence). CDR3 amino acids: CASKPTGVRTEAFF. CDR3 nucleotides: TGTGCCTCTAAACCCACAGGGGTAAGAACTGAAGCTTTCTTT.

The CDR3 here is CASSSSRVNQPQHF. CDR3 nucleotide sequence: TGTGCCAGTTCCTCTAGCAGGGTGAATCAGCCCCAGCATTTT. The chain carries TRBV19 and TRBJ1-5, with D perhaps matching TRBD1 (5 bases). V was shortened by 8 bases and J by 4 bases, with 15 bases between the two germline ends. Germline assignment: CDR1 LNHDA and CDR2 SQIVND (reference sequence). The CDR3 loop spans 14 amino acids.

This chain joins TRBV9 and TRBJ2-4; the D is unclear. Germline CDR1 and CDR2: SGDLS and YYNGEE. V was cut by 0 bases and J by 0 bases, with 10 bases left in between. The CDR3 consists of 16 residues. CDR3 in DNA: TGTGCCAGCAGCGTAGGGGATTACTTAGCCAAAAACATTCAGTACTTC. Translating it yields CASSVGDYLAKNIQYF.

This clonotype has only one observation. The CDR3 is CASSAGRTTDTQYF. DNA for the CDR3: TGTGCCAGCAGCGCGGGACGAACCACAGATACGCAGTATTTT. The rearrangement uses TRBV9 and TRBJ2-3; either TRBD1 or TRBD2 may supply D (5 bases each). Germline V gives CDR1 SGDLS, CDR2 YYNGEE. There are 14 residues in the CDR3. V was trimmed by 3 bases and J by 2 bases, leaving 10 bases between them. Full variable domain (outside the CDR3, taken from reference TRBV9 and TRBJ2-3): DSGVTQTPKHLITATGQRVTLRCSPRSGDLSVYWYQQSLDQGLQFLIQYYNGEERAKGNILERFSAQQFPDLHSELNLSSLELGDSALYFCASSAGRTTDTQYFGPGTRLTVL.

The table lists this clonotype with many counts. The V call is TRBV20-1, the J call TRBJ2-1, with D unresolved. The V end lost 4 bases, the J end lost 0 bases, and 10 bases lay between the germline ends. There are 14 residues in the CDR3. The V gene's germline CDR1 is DFQATT and CDR2 SNEGSKA (reference sequence). CDR3: CSATTAFSYNEQFF. DNA for the CDR3: TGCAGTGCTACAACAGCTTTCTCCTACAATGAGCAGTTCTTC.

In this sample, this clonotype turned up many times. The chain uses TRBV6-5 and TRBJ2-1; D is unresolved. The CDR3 extends over 16 amino acids. CDR1 and CDR2 from the germline V gene are MNHEY and SVGAGI. Between the trimmed V and J ends, which lost 0 bases and 3 bases, there was a span of 12 bases. The CDR3 region has the DNA TGTGCCAGCAGTTACTCTGGGGTTACGAACTACAATGAGCAGTTCTTC. Encoded protein: CASSYSGVTNYNEQFF.

This clonotype was observed many times. The chain employs TRBV3-1 and TRBJ1-2; 7 positions match TRBD1. The V segment lost 1 base and the J segment 2 bases; nucleotides outside the gene matches: 4. CDR3 length equals 15 residues. The germline CDR1 and CDR2 sequences are LGHDT and YNNKEL (reference sequence). CDR3 DNA: TGTGCCAGCAGCCAAGCACGGGACAGAAACTATGGCTACACCTTC. Translating gives CASSQARDRNYGYTF.

Concerning this clonotype itself: A far larger clone is just one base off, so this is likely a read error. The gene calls are TRBV2 and TRBJ2-1, with 8 bases identical to TRBD1. V lost 3 bases and J lost 10; bases outside the gene matches: 8. The CDR3 runs 14 residues. The germline CDR1 and CDR2 sequences are SNHLY and FYNNEI. CDR3 in amino acids: CASSEDRVSYEQFF. The CDR3 bases are TGTGCCAGCAGTGAGGACAGGGTTTCCTACGAGCAGTTCTTC.

Ten or more counts support this clonotype. This chain's CDR3 is CASKEKETQYF. The CDR3, as DNA: TGCGCCAGCAAGGAGAAAGAGACCCAGTACTTC. V is TRBV5-1 and J is TRBJ2-5, with no clear D. V was cut by 6 bases and J by 3 bases, with 6 bases left in between. CDR3 length: 11 residues. Germline V CDR1 and CDR2: SGHRS, YFSETQ.

In this sample, this clonotype turned up many times. The chain employs TRBV7-8 and TRBJ2-7; no reliable D call. The CDR3 loop spans 15 amino acids. Trimming left V 3 bases short and J 5 bases short, with 17 bases between. From germline, CDR1 is SGHVS and CDR2 FQNEAQ. CDR3 residues: CASSLGEGILNEQYF. As DNA, the CDR3 is TGTGCCAGCAGCTTGGGTGAAGGAATTCTAAACGAGCAGTACTTC.

Points on this clonotype: One end of the junction is discordant with germline, which a read error may explain. CDR3 sequence (DNA): TGTGCCAACCGACAGTCTACTGGGACCAACGTCCTGACTTTC. Its protein is CANRQSTGTNVLTF. The V gene is TRBV6-2 or TRBV6-3, the J gene TRBJ2-6; possible D gene TRBD1, 5 bases. The CDR3 totals 14 residues. Germline assignment: CDR1 MNHEY and CDR2 SVGEGT.

The rearrangement links TRBV5-1 to TRBJ2-2, with D possibly being TRBD1 (5 bases). The CDR3 extends over 15 amino acids. Germline V gene data show CDR1 as SGHRS and CDR2 as YFSETQ. Trimming stripped 4 bases from V and 2 bases from J, with 12 bases between. CDR3 nucleotide sequence: TGCGCCAGCAGCCTGACAGAGACAAACACCGGGGAGCTGTTTTTT. Amino acids: CASSLTETNTGELFF.

The chain recombines TRBV2 with TRBJ1-4; 9 positions agree with TRBD1. Germline CDR1 SNHLY, CDR2 FYNNEI. Trimming removed 5 bases from V and 6 bases from J; junction bases left unmatched: 4. This CDR3 contains 14 residues. Written as DNA, the CDR3 is TGTGCCAGCAGTTACAGGGGGCGTCATGAAAAACTGTTTTTT. This sequence encodes CASSYRGRHEKLFF.

As to this clonotype: A read error likely explains this, since a far larger clone differs by one base. V and J are TRBV20-1 and TRBJ2-7, with D perhaps TRBD1 (5 bases). Per germline, CDR1 DFQATT and CDR2 SNEGSKA (reference sequence). V was pared by 8 bases and J by 7 bases, with 24 bases between. This CDR3 is built from 14 residues. CDR3 DNA: TGCAGTTCCCCGGCAAAGGGGCTACACAATGAGCAGTACTTC. It translates to CSSPAKGLHNEQYF.

This clonotype was recorded at least ten times. The rearrangement links TRBV20-1 to TRBJ1-6, with 7 bases that match TRBD1. The CDR3 is 15 amino acids. In germline, CDR1 is DFQATT, CDR2 SNEGSKA (reference sequence). Unmatched junction bases numbered 16, after V lost 4 bases and J lost 13 bases. The CDR3 here is CSATPPGQIPNPLHF. Written as DNA, the CDR3 is TGCAGTGCTACGCCACCGGGACAGATTCCCAATCCCCTCCACTTT.

The table lists this clonotype with a few counts. The V and J genes are TRBV12-3 or TRBV12-4 and TRBJ1-5, with no clear D. The CDR3 loop spans 15 amino acids. V dropped 6 bases and J dropped 0 bases, with 12 bases sitting between them. CDR3 sequence reads: CASSPATNSNQPQHF. The CDR3 DNA sequence: TGTGCCAGCAGCCCAGCAACGAATAGCAATCAGCCCCAGCATTTT.

This clonotype occurred many times. The V and J genes are TRBV11-2 and TRBJ2-1; TRBD2 aligns across 7 bases. V lost 4 bases, J lost 13 bases, and 7 bases stayed unmatched. In germline, CDR1 is SGHAT, CDR2 FQNNGV. The CDR3 length is 12 residues. CDR3 DNA sequence: TGTGCCAGCAGCTCAGGACTAGTGGGTCAGTTCTTC. Protein: CASSSGLVGQFF.

Only a few counts were recorded for this clonotype. The chain couples TRBV12-3 or TRBV12-4 to TRBJ1-2; no clear D. V was clipped by 5 bases and J by 4 bases, with 11 bases between them. This CDR3 comprises 13 residues. CDR3 residues: CASSRGVGYGYTF. The CDR3, as DNA: TGTGCCAGCAGTCGTGGTGTTGGCTATGGCTACACCTTC.

This clonotype occurred many times. The chain has TRBV7-8 and TRBJ2-1; D unclear. Trimming pared 3 bases from V and 4 bases from J, leaving 13 bases between. Germline assignment: CDR1 SGHVS and CDR2 FQNEAQ. The CDR3 loop spans 15 amino acids. For the CDR3, the DNA is TGTGCCAGCAGCTTGGAATTCGAGAGTTACAATGAGCAGTTCTTC. This codes for CASSLEFESYNEQFF.

This clonotype came up a few times. This sequence is one base from a far larger clone and is likely a read error. The gene calls are TRBV2 and TRBJ2-1, with 8 nucleotides matching TRBD1. V was pared by 5 bases and J by 10 bases, with 10 bases of the junction left unmatched. The germline V gene encodes CDR1 SNHLY and CDR2 FYNNEI. The CDR3 totals 14 residues. Written as DNA, the CDR3 is TGTGCCAGCAGTCAGGACAGGGTCTCCTACGAGCAGTTCTTC. It specifies CASSQDRVSYEQFF.

In this sample, this clonotype turned up many times. The chain combines TRBV6-1 with TRBJ1-1; 7 bases match TRBD1. This CDR3 is 17 amino acids long. Germline V gene sequence: CDR1 MNHNS, CDR2 SASEGT. Trimming at V came to 7 bases and at J to 1 base, leaving 15 bases not matched to a gene. The DNA for the CDR3 is TGTGCCAGCACCCTGCCGGGACAGAATTTCGCGAACACTGAAGCTTTCTTT. Encoded protein: CASTLPGQNFANTEAFF.

This clonotype was recorded at least ten times. The gene calls are TRBV19 and TRBJ1-1, with D unresolved. Germline assignment: CDR1 LNHDA and CDR2 SQIVND (reference sequence). CDR3 size: 14 residues. Trimming stripped 5 bases from V and 6 bases from J, with 16 bases between. The CDR3 DNA sequence: TGTGCCAGTAGTCGGTCGAGGGAGGTCCCTGAAGCTTTCTTT. Protein: CASSRSREVPEAFF.

This clonotype was counted many times. This chain connects TRBV7-2 to TRBJ2-1; D might be TRBD1 (6 bases). Germline CDR1 SGHTA, CDR2 FQGNSA. The CDR3 spans 15 residues. V was pared by 1 base and J by 5 bases, with 12 bases between. CDR3 sequence: CASSLGTARNNEQFF. The CDR3 DNA reads TGTGCCAGCAGCTTAGGGACAGCTCGTAACAATGAGCAGTTCTTC.

The table lists this clonotype with many counts. This chain joins TRBV5-4 and TRBJ2-7; TRBD1 matches at 7 bases. Germline lookup yields CDR1 SGHNT and CDR2 YYREEE (reference sequence). The ends lost 0 bases at V and 3 bases at J; junction bases unmatched: 3. This CDR3 contains 14 residues. The DNA of the CDR3 is TGTGCCAGCAGCTTGGACAGGGGCCACTACGAGCAGTACTTC. Translation: CASSLDRGHYEQYF.

J is TRBJ1-2 and V is TRBV10-3; 11 positions agree with TRBD1. The CDR3 has 14 amino acids. The ends lost 9 bases at V and 4 bases at J; junction bases unmatched: 7. Germline CDR1 and CDR2: ENHRY and SYGVKD. This chain's CDR3 is CAISGTGGGYGYTF. The CDR3 DNA sequence: TGTGCCATTTCCGGGACAGGGGGAGGCTATGGCTACACCTTC.

This clonotype was seen ten or more times. V usage is TRBV6-2 or TRBV6-3 and J usage is TRBJ2-7, with a tentative D call TRBD2 (6 bases). Trimming shortened V by 6 bases and J by 3 bases, and 18 bases separated the two germline ends. The germline gives CDR1 MNHEY, CDR2 SVGEGT. This CDR3 spans 15 amino acids. Written as DNA, the CDR3 is TGTGCCAGCAGCTCCATGGGGGGAAACTACTACGAGCAGTACTTC. It translates to CASSSMGGNYYEQYF.

This clonotype was seen ten or more times. The J gene is TRBJ2-2, the V gene TRBV6-1, with 8 bases fitting TRBD2. The CDR3 totals 15 residues. The germline CDR1 and CDR2 sequences are MNHNS and SASEGT. Trimming cost V 7 bases and J 1 base; bases outside gene matches: 5. CDR3 nucleotides: TGTGCCAGCACAGGGCTAGCGGGGAACACCGGGGAGCTGTTTTTT. It specifies CASTGLAGNTGELFF.